This T cell receptor (beta chain) was captured by sequencing in a study of T-cell memory formation after mild COVID-19. Notes on the study in general: Contracting clones from day 15 to 85 showed balanced CD4/CD8; later expanders favored CD4+. Memory cells collected pre-infection included some clones that later responded, suggesting cross-reactive memory joined. Proof of SARS-CoV-2 specificity was absent for the second-wave clones that crested on day 37.

Employing constant-segment primers, 5'RACE generated TCR alpha and TCR beta cDNA libraries bearing sample barcodes and UMIs. TCRdb re-called the 5' RACE reads with MiXCR, one entry per CDR3 protein. The sample consists of about half a million distinct CDR3 sequences, 18% of them appearing once. The CDR3 covers 13 residues. V dropped 1 base and J dropped 10; count of bases not matched to a gene: 4. Germline V gives CDR1 SGHTA, CDR2 FQGNSA. This clonotype appeared a few times. Its antigen is still unknown. Sequencing was performed on PBMCs or a T cell subset sorted from them (not recorded which). The TCR originated in an adult woman who had mild COVID-19 (a few samples of this study predate the infection). Cell type and time point are not known. The chain recombines TRBV7-2 with TRBJ2-1, with 7 bases identical to TRBD2. CDR3 nucleotide sequence: TGTGCCAGCAGCTTAGGGGTGACTAGCGAGCAGTTCTTC. This translates into CASSLGVTSEQFF.